A single TCR beta chain is shown here with its context. The antigen is unknown. The sample originates from a study of PD-1 blockade in classical Hodgkin lymphoma. Study details: Treatment was intravenous nivolumab, 3 mg/kg every 2 weeks, until progression.

Findings of the study overall: Lower baseline TCR diversity was reported for newly diagnosed patients than for healthy donors.

The CDR3 has 14 residues. Germline V gene data show CDR1 as WNHNN and CDR2 as SYGVQD (reference sequence). V shed 2 bases and J shed 6 bases, with 13 bases lying between them. In every patient, relapse followed autologous stem cell transplantation, while exposure to brentuximab vedotin differed. This table comes from immunoSEQ multiplex PCR, and its TCRdb copy is limited to in-frame clones, with some not included. The table has about 110,000 clones, about nine tenths seen once; the top ten hold just under 20%. This clonotype was sampled from a human donor with classical Hodgkin lymphoma. This chain connects TRBV10-1 to TRBJ1-2; TRBD1 is a possible D gene (6 bases). This specimen consisted of peripheral blood mononuclear cells (PBMCs), obtained before the second cycle of nivolumab. CDR3 bases: TGCGCCAGCAGTGAGAGCCGGGGGGCAGATGGCTACACCTTC. Amino acid sequence: CASSESRGADGYTF.